This is a list of T cell receptor beta chains from one sample in a study of beta chain features in type 1 diabetes. This table comes from immunoSEQ multiplex PCR, and its TCRdb copy is limited to in-frame clones, with some not included. The data contain 200,000 to 300,000 clones, approximately 11% of them singletons. The sequencing input was naive CD4+ T cells from blood. The receptor set was obtained from a man younger than 40 with type 1 diabetes. Each CDR3 is given with its conserved first and last residue. Each record gives: D gene, J gene, V gene, CDR3 protein. D genes are given only for firm matches.

-,TRBJ1-4,TRBV19,CASGPGFATNEKLFF
-,TRBJ1-5,TRBV5-1,CASSLQGGNQPQHF
-,TRBJ1-1,TRBV9,CASSAFWGDEAFF
-,TRBJ2-5,TRBV30,CAWSSNGGQETQYF
TRBD2,TRBJ2-1,TRBV19,CASSPGGEQFF
-,TRBJ1-4,TRBV5-7,CASSLEWERCEKLFF
-,TRBJ2-3,TRBV9,CASSVDSNTQYF
-,TRBJ2-7,TRBV25-1,CASSEQGPYEQYF
-,TRBJ1-6,TRBV4-3,CASSQDWRAGSPLHF
-,TRBJ2-7,TRBV11-2,CASKNVRLSSYEQYF
-,TRBJ2-7,TRBV28,CASSETQGGGSYEQYF
TRBD1,TRBJ1-6,TRBV28,CASSLYGPGGFDSPLHF
-,TRBJ1-2,TRBV4-1,CASSQPGDRRFGYTF
TRBD1,TRBJ1-2,TRBV20-1,CSARTGYGYTF
TRBD1,TRBJ1-1,TRBV15,CATSRVAGTGTEAFF
-,TRBJ2-3,TRBV18,CASSPVQDTAQYF
-,TRBJ1-1,TRBV29-1,CSVQTGANTEAFF